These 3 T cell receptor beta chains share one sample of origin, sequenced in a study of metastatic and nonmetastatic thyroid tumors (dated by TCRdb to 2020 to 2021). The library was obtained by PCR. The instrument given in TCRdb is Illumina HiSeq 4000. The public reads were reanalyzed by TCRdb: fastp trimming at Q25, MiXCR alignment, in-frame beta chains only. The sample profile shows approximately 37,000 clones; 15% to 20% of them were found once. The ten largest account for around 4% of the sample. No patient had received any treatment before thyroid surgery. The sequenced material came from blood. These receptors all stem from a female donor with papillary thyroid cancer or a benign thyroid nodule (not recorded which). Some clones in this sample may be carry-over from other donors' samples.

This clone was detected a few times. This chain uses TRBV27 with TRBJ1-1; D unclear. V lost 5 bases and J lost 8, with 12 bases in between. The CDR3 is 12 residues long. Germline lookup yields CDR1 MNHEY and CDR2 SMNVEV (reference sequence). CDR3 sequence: CASSPLYGEAFF. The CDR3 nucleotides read TGTGCCAGCAGTCCACTATACGGAGAAGCTTTCTTT.

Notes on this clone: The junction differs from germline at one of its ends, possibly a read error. Here the CDR3 reads CSSSLSVLSYEQYF. The CDR3, as DNA: TGTTCCAGCAGTTTGAGCGTGCTTTCCTACGAGCAGTACTTC. The rearrangement links TRBV12-3 or TRBV12-4 to TRBJ2-7; no clear D gene. There are 14 residues in the CDR3.

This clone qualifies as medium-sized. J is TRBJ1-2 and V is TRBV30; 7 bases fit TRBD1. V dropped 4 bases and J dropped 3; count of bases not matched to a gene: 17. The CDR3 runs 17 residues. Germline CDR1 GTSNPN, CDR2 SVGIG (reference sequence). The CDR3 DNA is TGTGCCTGGAATACTTATCTCGGAGGGGGCGGGGACTATGGCTACACCTTC. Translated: CAWNTYLGGGGDYGYTF.